This T cell receptor beta chain was recorded in a study of blood T cells in healthy people across ages. Findings and limits, study-wide: From one million sequenced T cells, diversity estimates were lower bounds.

Details on this clonotype: Its specificity is not known.

Trimming removed 4 bases from V and 6 bases from J, with 18 bases in between. The germline V gene has CDR1 SGDLS and CDR2 YYNGEE. CDR3 length equals 15 residues. A sample-barcoded 5' primer and a J-beta primer mix were used in a second PCR of roughly 6 to 11 cycles. TCRdb recomputed calls from the 5' RACE reads with MiXCR, one row per CDR3 protein. Of over 1,300,000 distinct CDR3 sequences in the sample, roughly 59% are singletons; the top ten hold 6.5% to 8.5%. V and J are TRBV9 and TRBJ2-3; the D call may be TRBD1 or TRBD2 (5 bases each). Sequencing was performed on blood. The clonotype originates from a man aged 18 to 29 in good health. Here the CDR3 DNA reads TGTGCCAGCAGCCCCTTCTGGGGGAGTCTCGATACGCAGTATTTT. Its protein product is CASSPFWGSLDTQYF.